This T cell receptor (beta chain) is from a study of T-cell memory formation after mild COVID-19. The overall study: Across donors, TCR clusters were largely donor specific.

Barcoded TCR alpha and TCR beta cDNA libraries with UMIs came from 5'RACE using constant-segment primers. TCRdb redid the calling of the 5' RACE reads with MiXCR, one entry per CDR3 protein. In the table there are 220,000 or so distinct CDR3 sequences, about 9.2% of which are singletons. Study results and limitations: CD4+ contracting clones were mainly CM and EM; CD8+ ones, EMRA. Cross-reactive memory seemingly joined, as some responding clones were found in pre-infection memory.

The table lists this clonotype with a few counts. As yet, its antigen is unknown. This CDR3 has 12 amino acids. In germline, CDR1 is SGHAT, CDR2 FQNNGV. V lost 5 bases and J lost 8; bases outside the gene matches: 5. Sequencing input: PBMCs or a T cell subset sorted from them (not recorded which). V gene TRBV11-2 combines with J gene TRBJ1-2; TRBD1 matches 7 bases. The sequence came from a man between 18 and 29 years old who had mild COVID-19 (a few samples of this study predate the infection). Cell type and time point are not known. CDR3: CASSATGTGYTF. CDR3 nucleotide sequence: TGTGCCAGCAGCGCGACAGGGACAGGCTACACCTTC.